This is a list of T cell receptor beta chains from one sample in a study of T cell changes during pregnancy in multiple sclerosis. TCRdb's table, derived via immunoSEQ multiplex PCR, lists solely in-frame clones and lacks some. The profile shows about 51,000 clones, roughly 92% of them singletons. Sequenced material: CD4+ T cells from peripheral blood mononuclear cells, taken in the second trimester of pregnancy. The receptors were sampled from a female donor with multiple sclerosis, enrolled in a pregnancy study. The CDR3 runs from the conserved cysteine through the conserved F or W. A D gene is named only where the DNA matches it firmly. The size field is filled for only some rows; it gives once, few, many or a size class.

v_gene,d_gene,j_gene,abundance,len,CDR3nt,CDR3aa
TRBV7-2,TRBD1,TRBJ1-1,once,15,TGTGCCAGCAGTCCGGCTAAGACAGGGTATACTGAAGCTTTCTTT,CASSPAKTGYTEAFF
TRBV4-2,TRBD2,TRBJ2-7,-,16,TGTGCCAGCAGCCAAGCCAGCGGGGGGCCCACCTACGAGCAGTACTTC,CASSQASGGPTYEQYF
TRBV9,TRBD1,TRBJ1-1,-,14,TGTGCCAGCAGCGTGGACAGGTTGGGCACTGAAGCTTTCTTT,CASSVDRLGTEAFF
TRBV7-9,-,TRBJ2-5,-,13,TGTGCCAGCAGCTTAGCGGGAGCGGAGACCCAGTACTTC,CASSLAGAETQYF
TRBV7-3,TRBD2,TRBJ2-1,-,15,TGTGCCAGCAGCTTGAGCGGGGACTCCTACAATGAGCAGTTCTTC,CASSLSGDSYNEQFF
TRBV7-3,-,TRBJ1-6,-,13,TGTGCCAGCGGGGCAGTATTTGGATCACCCCTCCACTTT,CASGAVFGSPLHF
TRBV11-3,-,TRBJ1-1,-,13,TGTGCCAGCAGCTTAGTTCGGGACACTGAAGCTTTCTTT,CASSLVRDTEAFF
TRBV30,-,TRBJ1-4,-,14,TGTGCCTGGGAGCGGGCGGGGCGACAAGAAAAACTGTTTTTT,CAWERAGRQEKLFF
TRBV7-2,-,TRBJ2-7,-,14,TGTGCCAGCAGCTCTCTGGACAGTCCCTACGAGCAGTACTTC,CASSSLDSPYEQYF
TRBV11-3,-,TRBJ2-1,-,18,TGTGCCAGCAGCTTAGGCCCAGGAGGGGCCATGGGTCGCAATGAGCAGTTCTTC,CASSLGPGGAMGRNEQFF
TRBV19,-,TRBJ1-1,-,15,TGTGCCAGTAGTATTGATGGCAGGGGGAACACTGAAGCTTTCTTT,CASSIDGRGNTEAFF
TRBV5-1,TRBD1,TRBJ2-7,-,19,TGCGCCAGCTCCCTTCGCCAGGGGGCTGCCTCGTTATCATTTTACGAGCAGTACTTC,CASSLRQGAASLSFYEQYF
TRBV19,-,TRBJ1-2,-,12,TGTGCCAGTAGTATCTCCGTCTATGGCTACACCTTC,CASSISVYGYTF
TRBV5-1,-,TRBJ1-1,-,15,TGCGCCAGCAGCTCTACGAGGGGGATCAACACTGAAGCTTTCTTT,CASSSTRGINTEAFF
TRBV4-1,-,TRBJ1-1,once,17,TGCGCCAGCAGCCAAGGCCTAGATAGTACAGGTAGGACTGAAGCTTTCTTT,CASSQGLDSTGRTEAFF
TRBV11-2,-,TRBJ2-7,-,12,TGTGCCAGCAGCCGGGGGGCATACGAGCAGTACTTC,CASSRGAYEQYF
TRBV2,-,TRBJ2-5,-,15,TGTGCCAGCAGGAGGGGGCGGGGGGTAGTTGAGACCCAGTACTTC,CASRRGRGVVETQYF
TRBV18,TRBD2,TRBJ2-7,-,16,TGTGCCAGCTCACCACGACTAGCGGGGGCTGCCTACGAGCAGTACTTC,CASSPRLAGAAYEQYF
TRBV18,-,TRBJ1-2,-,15,TGTGCCAGCTCACCCATCGACAAGACTAACTATGGCTACACCTTC,CASSPIDKTNYGYTF
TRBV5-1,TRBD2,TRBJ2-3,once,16,TGCGCCAGCAGCTCAGGACTAGCGGGGGCCACAGATACGCAGTATTTT,CASSSGLAGATDTQYF
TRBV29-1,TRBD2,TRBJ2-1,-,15,TGCAGCGGTAAACCGGGGGGGGGTTCCAATCGGGAGCAGTTCTTC,CSGKPGGGSNREQFF
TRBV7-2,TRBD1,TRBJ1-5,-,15,TGTGCCAGCAGCCAAGGGGGCGTGAACAATCAGCCCCAGCATTTT,CASSQGGVNNQPQHF
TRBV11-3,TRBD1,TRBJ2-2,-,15,TGTGCCAGCAGCCCCGGGACAGTTAACACCGGGGAGCTGTTTTTT,CASSPGTVNTGELFF
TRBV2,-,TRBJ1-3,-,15,TGTGCCAGCACTGGGAGGAGGGACTCTGGAAACACCATATATTTT,CASTGRRDSGNTIYF
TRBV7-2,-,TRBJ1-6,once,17,TGTGCCAGCAGCTTAGGGGCAGGGGCCCCTAATAATTCACCCCTCCACTTT,CASSLGAGAPNNSPLHF
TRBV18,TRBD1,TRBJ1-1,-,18,TGTGCCAGCTCACCACCGTCGAGACAGGGGGCGGAGAACACTGAAGCTTTCTTT,CASSPPSRQGAENTEAFF
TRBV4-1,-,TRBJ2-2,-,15,TGCGCCAGCAGCCAAGAAGCCGTGAACACCGGGGAGCTGTTTTTT,CASSQEAVNTGELFF
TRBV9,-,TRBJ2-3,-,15,TGTGCCAGCAGCGGACTTTTGGAGGGTCCAGATACGCAGTATTTT,CASSGLLEGPDTQYF
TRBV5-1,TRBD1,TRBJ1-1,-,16,TGCGCCAGCACCGAACAGGGGCAGTTTGGAAACACTGAAGCTTTCTTT,CASTEQGQFGNTEAFF
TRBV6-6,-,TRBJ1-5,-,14,TGTGCCAGCAGTCCACCGGGAAGCAATCAGCCCCAGCATTTT,CASSPPGSNQPQHF
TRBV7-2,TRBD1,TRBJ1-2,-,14,TGTGCCAGCAGTTCCCGGACAGGAGGGTATGGCTACACCTTC,CASSSRTGGYGYTF
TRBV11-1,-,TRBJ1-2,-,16,TGTGCCAGCAGCTATCAGGGAGGCCAACCTAACTATGGCTACACCTTC,CASSYQGGQPNYGYTF
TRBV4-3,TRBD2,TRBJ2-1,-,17,TGCGCCAGCAGCCTTCCTAGCGGGGGGGGCCTAGGTAATGAGCAGTTCTTC,CASSLPSGGGLGNEQFF
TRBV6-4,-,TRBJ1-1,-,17,TGTGCCAGCAGCCCGGGACTGCTCAGACTCATGAACACTGAAGCTTTCTTT,CASSPGLLRLMNTEAFF
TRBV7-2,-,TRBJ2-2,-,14,TGTGCCAGCAGCTTAGCGGCTAGCGCCGGGGAGCTGTTTTTT,CASSLAASAGELFF
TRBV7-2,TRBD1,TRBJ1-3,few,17,TGTGCCAGCAGCCCATATGGGACAGGGAACTCTGGAAACACCATATATTTT,CASSPYGTGNSGNTIYF
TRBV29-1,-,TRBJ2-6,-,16,TGCAGCGTCCCCGGCCCAGGGGTGGCTGGGGCCAACGTCCTGACTTTC,CSVPGPGVAGANVLTF
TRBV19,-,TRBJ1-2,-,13,TGTGCCAGTTCGCCGGGGGGTAACTATGGCTACACCTTC,CASSPGGNYGYTF
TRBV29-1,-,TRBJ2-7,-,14,TGCAGCGTTGAGGGCAGCCTTCCAACCCACGAGCAGTACTTC,CSVEGSLPTHEQYF
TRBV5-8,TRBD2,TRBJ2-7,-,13,TGTGCCAGCAGCTGGGGACTAGCGGGTTGGCAGTACTTC,CASSWGLAGWQYF
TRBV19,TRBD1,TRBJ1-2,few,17,TGTGCCAGTAGACTACCGGGACAGGGGATGACTAACTATGGCTACACCTTC,CASRLPGQGMTNYGYTF
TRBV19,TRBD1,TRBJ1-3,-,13,TGTGCCAGTAGGGGACAGCCCCAGGACACCATATATTTT,CASRGQPQDTIYF
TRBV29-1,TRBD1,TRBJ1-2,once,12,TGCAGCGTTGGCCAGGGGGACTATGGCTACACCTTC,CSVGQGDYGYTF
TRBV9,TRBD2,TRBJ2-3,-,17,TGTGCCAGCAGCTTCGGGACTAGCGGGGGGGCCAGGGATACGCAGTATTTT,CASSFGTSGGARDTQYF